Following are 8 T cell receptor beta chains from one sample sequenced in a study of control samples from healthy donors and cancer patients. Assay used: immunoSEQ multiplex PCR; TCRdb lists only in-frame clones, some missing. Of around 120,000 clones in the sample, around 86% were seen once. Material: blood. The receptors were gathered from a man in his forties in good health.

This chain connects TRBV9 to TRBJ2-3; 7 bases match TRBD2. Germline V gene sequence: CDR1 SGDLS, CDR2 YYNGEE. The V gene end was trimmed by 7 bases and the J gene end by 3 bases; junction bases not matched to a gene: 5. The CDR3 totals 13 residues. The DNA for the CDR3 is TGTGCCAGCGGGGGGGAATGGACAGATACGCAGTATTTT. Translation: CASGGEWTDTQYF.

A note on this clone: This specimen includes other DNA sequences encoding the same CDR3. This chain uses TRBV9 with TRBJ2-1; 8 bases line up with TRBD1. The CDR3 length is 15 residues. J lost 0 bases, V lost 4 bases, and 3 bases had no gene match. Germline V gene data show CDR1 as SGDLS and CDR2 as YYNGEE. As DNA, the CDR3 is TGTGCCAGCAGCTCAGGGACAGGCTCCTACAATGAGCAGTTCTTC. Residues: CASSSGTGSYNEQFF.

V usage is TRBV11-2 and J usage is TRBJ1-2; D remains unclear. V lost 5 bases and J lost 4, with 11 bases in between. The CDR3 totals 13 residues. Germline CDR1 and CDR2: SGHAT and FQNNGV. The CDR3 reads CASSPGTPYGYTF. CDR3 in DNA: TGTGCCAGCAGCCCCGGTACACCCTATGGCTACACCTTC.

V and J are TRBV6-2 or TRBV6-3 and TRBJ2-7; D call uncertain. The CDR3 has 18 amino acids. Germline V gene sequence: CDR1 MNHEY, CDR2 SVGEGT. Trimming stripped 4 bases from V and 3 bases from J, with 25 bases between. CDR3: CASSWTNGRLDTFYEQYF. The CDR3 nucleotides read TGTGCCAGCAGTTGGACGAACGGTCGGCTAGACACGTTCTACGAGCAGTACTTC.

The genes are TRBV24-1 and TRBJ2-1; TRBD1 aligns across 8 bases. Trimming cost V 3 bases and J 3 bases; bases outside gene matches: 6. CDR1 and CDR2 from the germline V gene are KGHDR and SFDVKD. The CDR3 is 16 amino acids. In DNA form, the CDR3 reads TGTGCCACCAGTGATCCGGGGACAGGAAGCTACAATGAGCAGTTCTTC. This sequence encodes CATSDPGTGSYNEQFF.

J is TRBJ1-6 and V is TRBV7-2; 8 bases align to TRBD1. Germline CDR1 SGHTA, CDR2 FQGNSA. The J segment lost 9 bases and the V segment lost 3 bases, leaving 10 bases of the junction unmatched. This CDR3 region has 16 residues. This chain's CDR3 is CASSLAGGVSGSPLHF. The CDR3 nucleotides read TGTGCCAGCAGCTTGGCAGGGGGCGTTAGTGGTTCACCCCTCCACTTT.

The CDR3, as DNA: TGCGCCAGCAGCTTGAAGACTAGCGGGGGGATACAAGAGACCCAGTACTTC. This translates into CASSLKTSGGIQETQYF. This rearrangement joins TRBV5-1 to TRBJ2-5; 13 bases align to TRBD2. V lost 1 base and J lost 2; bases outside the gene matches: 5. The CDR3 spans 17 residues. Germline CDR1 and CDR2: SGHRS and YFSETQ.

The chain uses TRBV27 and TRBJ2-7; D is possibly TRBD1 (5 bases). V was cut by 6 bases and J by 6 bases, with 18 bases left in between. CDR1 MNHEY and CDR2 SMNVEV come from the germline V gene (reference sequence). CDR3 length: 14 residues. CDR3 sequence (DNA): TGTGCCAGCAGGGTTGGGGCAGGCCTTGGCGAGCAGTACTTC. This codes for CASRVGAGLGEQYF.